Each of the 25 T cell receptor beta chains below was sequenced from the same sample in a study of T cell responses to AZD1222 COVID-19 vaccine. Some clones are missing from TCRdb's copy, which holds only in-frame ones; the method was immunoSEQ multiplex PCR. The table records almost 50,000 clones, roughly 84% of them present only once. This material consisted of peripheral blood, taken on day 0 of MenACWY control vaccination. Source of these receptors: an adult in good health.

The V and J genes are TRBV24-1 and TRBJ2-2; D may be TRBD2 (7 bases). The V end was cut by 9 bases, the J end by 0 bases, with 22 bases between. CDR3 length: 18 residues. Looked up from germline, CDR1 is KGHDR and CDR2 is SFDVKD. CDR3 bases: TGTGCCACCGGTTGGGGGCCGGGGGGCCCTACGAACACCGGGGAGCTGTTTTTT. Amino acid sequence: CATGWGPGGPTNTGELFF.

This clone was seen only a few times. The chain couples TRBV2 to TRBJ2-6, with TRBD1 matching 8 bases. CDR3 length: 17 residues. J was trimmed by 0 bases and V by 6 bases; bases with no gene match: 7. Germline CDR1 reads SNHLY; CDR2 reads FYNNEI. The CDR3 nucleotides are TGTGCCAGCAGCCTGGGACAGGAAGACTCTGGGGCCAACGTCCTGACTTTC. The encoded protein is CASSLGQEDSGANVLTF.

J is TRBJ1-3 and V is TRBV9; TRBD1 is a possible D gene (6 bases). V lost 4 bases and J 3 bases, leaving 11 bases between the germline ends. CDR3 length: 14 residues. CDR1 and CDR2 (germline): SGDLS, YYNGEE. The CDR3, as DNA: TGTGCCAGCAGCCTCGACAGGAGTGGAAACACCATATATTTT. Translation: CASSLDRSGNTIYF.

This sequence joins TRBV19 and TRBJ1-2; D not certain. This CDR3 has 12 residues. Germline lookup yields CDR1 LNHDA and CDR2 SQIVND (reference sequence). V lost 7 bases and J lost 2, with 8 bases in between. CDR3 loop: CASIGRNYGYTF. As DNA, the CDR3 is TGTGCCAGTATAGGCCGAAACTATGGCTACACCTTC.

The chain recombines TRBV30 with TRBJ1-1, with D possibly being TRBD1 (5 bases). Trimming removed 1 base at V and 0 bases at J, with 18 bases between. Germline assignment: CDR1 GTSNPN and CDR2 SVGIG (reference sequence). This CDR3 is built from 17 residues. The CDR3, as DNA: TGTGCCTGGAGTGGTATACGGGGGGAGGTCGTGAACACTGAAGCTTTCTTT. It specifies CAWSGIRGEVVNTEAFF.

This chain joins TRBV5-1 and TRBJ2-1; D perhaps matches TRBD1 (5 bases). Germline V gene lookup returns CDR1 SGHRS and CDR2 YFSETQ. CDR3 length equals 15 residues. V lost 4 bases and J lost 7, with 18 bases in between. CDR3 region: CASSIPTVVGNEQFF. As DNA, the CDR3 is TGCGCCAGCAGCATACCGACAGTGGTAGGGAATGAGCAGTTCTTC.

The V gene is TRBV15, the J gene TRBJ1-2; 12 bases agree with TRBD1. Trimming removed 0 bases from V and 3 bases from J; junction bases left unmatched: 5. Germline values: CDR1 LNHNV, CDR2 YYDKDF (reference sequence). The CDR3 totals 17 residues. CDR3 sequence: CATSRDGTGGDDYGYTF. The CDR3 DNA reads as TGTGCCACCAGCAGAGACGGGACAGGGGGCGATGACTATGGCTACACCTTC.

The chain joins TRBV27 to TRBJ1-6; D ambiguous. Germline CDR1 MNHEY, CDR2 SMNVEV (reference sequence). This CDR3 has 14 residues. V lost 3 bases, J lost 6 bases, and 9 bases lay in between. The CDR3: CASSFASLNSPLHF. The CDR3 DNA sequence: TGTGCCAGCAGTTTCGCTTCTCTTAATTCACCCCTCCACTTT.

This clone was recorded only once. The chain employs TRBV11-2 and TRBJ2-1; 7 bases align to TRBD1. The CDR3 has 15 amino acids. V lost 4 bases, J lost 2 bases, and 5 bases stayed unmatched. Germline CDR1 is SGHAT and CDR2 is FQNNGV. CDR3 amino acids: CASSSVRGTYNEQFF. The CDR3 DNA is TGTGCCAGCAGCTCCGTCAGGGGGACCTACAATGAGCAGTTCTTC.

V usage is TRBV12-3 or TRBV12-4 and J usage is TRBJ2-5; tentative D call: TRBD2 (7 bases). CDR3 size: 12 residues. The ends were cut back, 8 bases at V and 5 bases at J, with 12 bases in the middle. In nucleotides, the CDR3 is TGTGCCAGCTCGGGGGGCGTGGAGACCCAGTACTTC. Translated: CASSGGVETQYF.

V usage is TRBV7-6 and J usage is TRBJ2-2; TRBD1 is a possible D gene (6 bases). CDR1 SGHVS and CDR2 FNYEAQ come from the germline V gene. This CDR3 comprises 15 residues. Deletions cut 3 bases from V and 6 bases from J, with 14 bases between. CDR3 loop: CASSLSRGVAGELFF. As DNA, the CDR3 is TGTGCCAGCAGCTTGTCCAGGGGTGTCGCCGGGGAGCTGTTTTTT.

This clone showed up just once. The CDR3 sequence is CASSPDVNTEAFF. In nucleotides, the CDR3 is TGTGCCAGCAGCCCGGATGTGAACACTGAAGCTTTCTTT. V gene TRBV12-3 or TRBV12-4 combines with J gene TRBJ1-1; D is ambiguous. The CDR3 extends over 13 amino acids. V was trimmed by 6 bases and J by 0 bases, leaving 8 bases between them.

This clone is a singleton in its sample. This rearrangement joins TRBV19 to TRBJ1-6; no definite D call. The CDR3 has 14 amino acids. The V gene's germline CDR1 is LNHDA and CDR2 SQIVND (reference sequence). Trimming stripped 5 bases from V and 0 bases from J, with 5 bases between. CDR3 in amino acids: CASSHPSYNSPLHF. As DNA, the CDR3 is TGTGCCAGTAGTCATCCCTCCTATAATTCACCCCTCCACTTT.

In its sample, this clone was seen once. CDR3 in DNA: TGTGCCAGCTCACTAAGGGCCGGAGACGAGCAGTTCTTC. Protein product: CASSLRAGDEQFF. V is TRBV18 and J is TRBJ2-1; no clear D. This CDR3 is 13 amino acids long. CDR1 is KGHSH, CDR2 LQKENI, per germline. Trimming took off 4 bases at V and 10 bases at J, with 14 bases between the two ends.

This sequence joins TRBV6-5 and TRBJ1-1; possible D gene TRBD1, 6 bases. This CDR3 spans 16 amino acids. The germline V and J ends were trimmed by 4 bases and 4 bases, with 19 bases remaining between them. The germline V gene has CDR1 MNHEY and CDR2 SVGAGI. The CDR3 sequence is CASSSHMDRTGTEAFF. The CDR3 DNA reads TGTGCCAGCAGTTCGCATATGGACAGAACTGGCACTGAAGCTTTCTTT.

This chain connects TRBV28 to TRBJ1-2; D remains ambiguous. Germline V CDR1 and CDR2: MDHEN, SYDVKM. V lost 9 bases and J lost 7, with 24 bases in between. There are 15 residues in the CDR3. CDR3 residues: CARKIVKWLLSGYTF. The CDR3 DNA reads as TGTGCCAGAAAAATCGTCAAGTGGCTCCTGAGTGGCTACACCTTC.

This sequence joins TRBV28 and TRBJ2-7; 7 bases align to TRBD2. J gave up 1 base and V 3 bases, and 6 bases lay outside the gene matches. The germline CDR1 and CDR2 sequences are MDHEN and SYDVKM. The CDR3 contains 15 residues. The CDR3 here is CASSFGGSGSYEQYF. As DNA, the CDR3 is TGTGCCAGCAGTTTCGGCGGGAGTGGGTCCTACGAGCAGTACTTC.

The CDR3 here is CASSQEWGQPQHF. The CDR3 region has the DNA TGCGCCAGCAGCCAAGAGTGGGGTCAGCCCCAGCATTTT. The rearrangement uses TRBV4-1 and TRBJ1-5; the D is unclear. This CDR3 region has 13 residues. The V and J ends lost 0 bases and 6 bases respectively, with 6 bases between them. CDR1 MGHRA and CDR2 YSYEKL come from the germline V gene.

Regarding this clone: Other DNA sequences within the sample encode an identical CDR3. This chain uses TRBV3-1 (or the pseudogene TRBV3-2) with TRBJ1-3; D call uncertain. The CDR3 spans 13 residues. Germline V CDR1 and CDR2: LGHDT, YNNKEL (reference sequence). Deletions cut 5 bases from V and 3 bases from J, with 8 bases between. CDR3 sequence reads: CASSKKGGNTIYF. The CDR3 DNA reads as TGTGCCAGCAGCAAAAAGGGTGGAAACACCATATATTTT.

The genes are TRBV14 and TRBJ2-4; 7 bases are shared with TRBD1. Trimming cost V 4 bases and J 4 bases; bases outside gene matches: 7. The germline V gene encodes CDR1 SGHDN and CDR2 FVKESK. This CDR3 is 15 amino acids long. The CDR3 DNA follows: TGTGCCAGCAGCCGGGCCGGGACAGCGAAAAACATTCAGTACTTC. Its protein product is CASSRAGTAKNIQYF.

This sequence joins TRBV5-1 and TRBJ1-2; D is unresolved. Trimming took off 5 bases at V and 0 bases at J, with 11 bases between the two ends. The CDR3 has 14 amino acids. Germline assignment: CDR1 SGHRS and CDR2 YFSETQ. Here the CDR3 DNA reads TGCGCCAGCAGACAAGAAACAGCTAACTATGGCTACACCTTC. Translation: CASRQETANYGYTF.

The chain combines TRBV5-5 with TRBJ1-1; D not resolved. Germline V lookup: CDR1 SGHKS, CDR2 YYEKEE (reference sequence). V shed 0 bases and J shed 1 base, with 7 bases lying between them. The CDR3 spans 14 residues. Here the CDR3 DNA reads TGTGCCAGCAGCTTGGTTGTGAAGAACACTGAAGCTTTCTTT. Residues: CASSLVVKNTEAFF.

The chain couples TRBV7-9 to TRBJ1-1; the D gene is possibly TRBD1 (5 bases). CDR3 length: 17 residues. The germline V gene has CDR1 SEHNR and CDR2 FQNEAQ (reference sequence). The V and J ends lost 5 bases and 5 bases respectively, with 24 bases between them. The CDR3 DNA reads TGTGCCAGCAGCGGTTCCCAGAGGGGAGAACGAACGACTGAAGCTTTCTTT. Encoded protein: CASSGSQRGERTTEAFF.

The chain couples TRBV7-9 to TRBJ2-1, with 16 bases that match TRBD2. Germline V gene sequence: CDR1 SEHNR, CDR2 FQNEAQ (reference sequence). The CDR3 has 17 residues. The V and J ends lost 5 bases and 4 bases, in that order; junction bases with no gene match: 5. CDR3 protein: CASSLGLAGGRYNEQFF. CDR3 in DNA: TGTGCCAGCAGCCTGGGACTAGCGGGGGGGAGGTACAATGAGCAGTTCTTC.

The genes are TRBV7-3 and TRBJ1-2; 8 bases are a match to TRBD1. Germline V gene sequence: CDR1 SGHTA, CDR2 FQGTGA. The CDR3 extends over 18 amino acids. Losses at the gene ends were 4 bases for V and 0 bases for J; bases not matched to a gene: 13. The CDR3 is CASSSPGQGRETNYGYTF. CDR3 sequence (DNA): TGTGCCAGCAGCTCCCCCGGACAGGGAAGGGAAACTAACTATGGCTACACCTTC.